One and the same sample provided the 23 T cell receptor beta chains below, sequenced in a study of CD4+ T cells in melanoma. Assay used: immunoSEQ multiplex PCR; TCRdb lists only in-frame clones, some missing. The repertoire holds 110,000 to 150,000 clones, with around nine tenths as singletons. The receptors originated from a human donor with melanoma.

The genes are TRBV11-2 and TRBJ2-2, with TRBD2 matching over 8 bases. V trimming: 3 bases; J trimming: 5 bases; junction bases outside the gene matches: 11. Germline CDR1 reads SGHAT; CDR2 reads FQNNGV. The CDR3 contains 17 residues. This CDR3 reads CASSFRGSGESTGELFF. The CDR3 nucleotides read TGTGCCAGCAGCTTCAGGGGTAGCGGGGAATCTACCGGGGAGCTGTTTTTT. Drawing the rest from reference TRBV11-2 and TRBJ2-2, the complete variable domain is EAGVAQSPRYKIIEKRQSVAFWCNPISGHATLYWYQQILGQGPKLLIQFQNNGVVDDSQLPKDRFSAERLKGVDSTLKIQPAKLEDSAVYLCASSFRGSGESTGELFFGEGSRLTVL.

This rearrangement joins TRBV5-1 to TRBJ2-3, with 8 bases identical to TRBD1. This CDR3 contains 14 residues. Looked up from germline, CDR1 is SGHRS and CDR2 is YFSETQ. The V and J ends lost 4 bases and 4 bases, in that order; junction bases with no gene match: 5. CDR3 nucleotide sequence: TGCGCCAGCAGCAAGGACAGGGTTGCAGATACGCAGTATTTT. Its translation: CASSKDRVADTQYF.

The chain employs TRBV18 and TRBJ1-2, with TRBD1 as a possible D gene (5 bases). The germline V gene has CDR1 KGHSH and CDR2 LQKENI. V was trimmed by 3 bases and J by 0 bases, leaving 11 bases between them. There are 15 residues in the CDR3. DNA of the CDR3: TGTGCCAGCTCACCGCAGGGTTTCCCTAACTATGGCTACACCTTC. This encodes CASSPQGFPNYGYTF.

The chain links TRBV7-3 to TRBJ2-3, with D possibly TRBD2 on 5 matching bases. V shed 0 bases and J shed 2 bases, with 6 bases lying between them. The CDR3 runs 14 residues. Germline CDR1 SGHTA, CDR2 FQGTGA. The CDR3: CASSLTAVTDTQYF. CDR3 coding DNA: TGTGCCAGCAGCTTAACAGCGGTCACAGATACGCAGTATTTT.

The V and J genes are TRBV6-5 and TRBJ2-4; D may be TRBD2 (5 bases). This CDR3 contains 16 residues. CDR1 and CDR2 from the germline V gene are MNHEY and SVGAGI. Trimming pared 3 bases from V and 0 bases from J, leaving 12 bases between. CDR3 in DNA: TGTGCCAGCAGTTATTTCCGGGGTCTAGCCAAAAACATTCAGTACTTC. It is translated as CASSYFRGLAKNIQYF.

This clone was observed once. J is TRBJ2-5 and V is TRBV29-1, with TRBD2 as a possible D gene (5 bases). With 6 bases removed from V and 5 bases from J, the gap between germline ends came to 19 bases. Germline assignment: CDR1 SQVTM and CDR2 ANQGSEA. This CDR3 has 14 amino acids. CDR3 amino acids: CSVARVGNYETQYF. The CDR3 DNA is TGCAGCGTGGCCCGGGTCGGGAATTATGAGACCCAGTACTTC.

CDR3 DNA sequence: TGTGCCAGCTCACGCGCGGCAACAGGGAATCAGCCCCAGCATTTT. This translates into CASSRAATGNQPQHF. This chain connects TRBV18 to TRBJ1-5; maybe TRBD1 (6 bases). The length of the CDR3 is 15 residues. The germline V and J ends were trimmed by 4 bases and 4 bases, with 14 bases remaining between them. Germline V gene lookup returns CDR1 KGHSH and CDR2 LQKENI.

The chain links TRBV7-8 to TRBJ1-2; unclear D gene. The V and J ends lost 8 bases and 6 bases respectively, with 13 bases between them. In germline, CDR1 is SGHVS, CDR2 FQNEAQ. The CDR3 contains 12 residues. CDR3 sequence reads: CASGIGWHGYTF. The DNA of the CDR3 is TGTGCCAGCGGTATCGGCTGGCATGGCTACACCTTC.

This chain uses TRBV6-6 with TRBJ1-6; D may be TRBD1 (6 bases). CDR1 is MNHNY, CDR2 SVGAGI, per germline (reference sequence). Trimming removed 6 bases from V and 6 bases from J, with 15 bases in between. The CDR3 sequence is 15 residues long. The CDR3 protein is CASSLGGQGNSPLHF. CDR3 nucleotide sequence: TGTGCCAGCAGCTTAGGGGGGCAGGGTAATTCACCCCTCCACTTT.

The chain couples TRBV18 to TRBJ2-5, with D perhaps TRBD2 (6 bases). The V end lost 1 base, the J end lost 3 bases, and 6 bases lay between the germline ends. From germline, CDR1 is KGHSH and CDR2 LQKENI. The CDR3 totals 13 residues. The CDR3 DNA reads as TGTGCCAGCTCACCACGGAGGGAAGAGACCCAGTACTTC. Translation: CASSPRREETQYF.

This clone was detected a few times. The CDR3 loop is CATSRSQEQETQYF. The CDR3 region has the DNA TGTGCCACCAGCAGATCACAGGAGCAAGAGACCCAGTACTTC. The chain uses TRBV15 and TRBJ2-5; tentatively, D is TRBD1 (5 bases). The germline CDR1 and CDR2 sequences are LNHNV and YYDKDF (reference sequence). This CDR3 is 14 amino acids long. Trimming removed 2 bases at V and 2 bases at J, with 9 bases between.

This rearrangement joins TRBV11-2 to TRBJ2-1; D assignment may be TRBD1 or TRBD2 (6 bases each). This CDR3 has 15 residues. In germline, CDR1 is SGHAT, CDR2 FQNNGV. Trimming took 5 bases from V and 2 from J, leaving 13 bases between them. The CDR3 reads CASSEGGKTYNEQFF. The CDR3 DNA follows: TGTGCCAGCAGCGAAGGGGGGAAGACCTACAATGAGCAGTTCTTC.

The V gene is TRBV4-1, the J gene TRBJ2-7; 7 bases fit TRBD1. The trim removed 2 bases at V and 0 bases at J, leaving 4 bases unmatched. Per the germline V gene, CDR1 is MGHRA and CDR2 is YSYEKL. The CDR3 spans 15 residues. CDR3 in DNA: TGCGCCAGCAGCCAATCGACAGGGAGCTCCTACGAGCAGTACTTC. Translation gives CASSQSTGSSYEQYF.

The V and J genes are TRBV10-3 and TRBJ2-1; D could derive from TRBD1 or TRBD2 (5 bases each). From germline, CDR1 is ENHRY and CDR2 SYGVKD. CDR3 length equals 14 residues. Trimming removed 6 bases from V and 2 bases from J, with 11 bases in between. The CDR3 DNA reads as TGTGCCATCAGCCGGGACGGAGCCTACAATGAGCAGTTCTTC. It yields the protein CAISRDGAYNEQFF.

This clone has a single count. The chain has TRBV18 and TRBJ1-5, with 8 bases aligning to TRBD1. V dropped 5 bases and J dropped 6; count of bases not matched to a gene: 6. The germline CDR1 and CDR2 sequences are KGHSH and LQKENI. The CDR3 is made up of 14 amino acids. Here the CDR3 reads CASSGDRNRQPQHF. CDR3 sequence (DNA): TGTGCCAGCTCAGGGGACAGGAACCGTCAGCCCCAGCATTTT.

The chain is built from TRBV5-1 and TRBJ1-2; 10 bases agree with TRBD1. Germline loops: CDR1 SGHRS, CDR2 YFSETQ. V was pared by 3 bases and J by 8 bases, with 4 bases of the junction left unmatched. This CDR3 is 13 amino acids long. The CDR3: CASSSGTGVGYTF. As DNA, the CDR3 is TGCGCCAGCAGCTCCGGGACAGGGGTGGGCTACACCTTC.

This chain connects TRBV6-6 to TRBJ1-5, with D perhaps TRBD1 (6 bases). There are 15 residues in the CDR3. Per germline, CDR1 MNHNY and CDR2 SVGAGI (reference sequence). Trimming took off 7 bases at V and 5 bases at J, with 18 bases between the two ends. The chain's CDR3 is CASTSTGTSYQPQHF. The CDR3, as DNA: TGTGCCAGCACCTCAACCGGGACATCATATCAGCCCCAGCATTTT.

The CDR3 protein is CATSSRSVGGYSQPQHF. The CDR3 DNA sequence: TGTGCCACCAGCAGCCGAAGTGTTGGGGGGTATAGTCAGCCCCAGCATTTT. This sequence joins TRBV15 and TRBJ1-5; tentatively, D is TRBD1 (5 bases). Germline CDR1 and CDR2: LNHNV and YYDKDF (reference sequence). Trimming pared 3 bases from V and 6 bases from J, leaving 21 bases between. This CDR3 region has 17 residues.

The chain uses TRBV7-9 and TRBJ2-5, with 9 bases matching TRBD2. This CDR3 has 15 amino acids. CDR1 is SEHNR, CDR2 FQNEAQ, per germline (reference sequence). J lost 5 bases, V lost 2 bases, and 6 bases had no gene match. CDR3 in amino acids: CASSLSGGGAETQYF. CDR3 in DNA: TGTGCCAGCAGCTTAAGCGGCGGGGGGGCTGAGACCCAGTACTTC.

The chain employs TRBV5-1 and TRBJ2-6, with 10 bases identical to TRBD1. CDR1 is SGHRS and CDR2 is YFSETQ in the germline V gene. Trimming removed 7 bases from V and 4 bases from J; junction bases left unmatched: 8. The CDR3 is 16 residues long. The CDR3 region is CASAPGQGPGANVLTF. In nucleotides, the CDR3 is TGCGCCAGCGCTCCGGGACAGGGGCCCGGGGCCAACGTCCTGACTTTC. Full variable domain (rest looked up from reference TRBV5-1 and TRBJ2-6): KAGVTQTPRYLIKTRGQQVTLSCSPISGHRSVSWYQQTPGQGLQFLFEYFSETQRNKGNFPGRFSGRQFSNSRSEMNVSTLELGDSALYLCASAPGQGPGANVLTFGAGSRLTVL.

This rearrangement joins TRBV5-1 to TRBJ2-1; 12 bases are a match to TRBD1. The ends lost 8 bases at V and 5 bases at J; junction bases unmatched: 5. CDR1 is SGHRS and CDR2 is YFSETQ in the germline V gene. The CDR3 contains 14 residues. The DNA of the CDR3 is TGCGCCAGTAAGGGACAGGGGGCCAACAATGAGCAGTTCTTC. Its translation is CASKGQGANNEQFF.

The sample holds one count of this clone. The V gene is TRBV27, the J gene TRBJ1-2, with 7 nucleotides matching TRBD1. This CDR3 contains 13 residues. From germline, CDR1 is MNHEY and CDR2 SMNVEV (reference sequence). With 8 bases clipped from V and 7 bases from J, the junction kept 10 bases outside the gene matches. The CDR3 spells CASSIQGRGGYTF. The CDR3 nucleotides are TGTGCCAGCTCGATACAGGGGAGAGGTGGCTACACCTTC.

The chain is built from TRBV7-9 and TRBJ1-2, with D perhaps TRBD1 (5 bases). The CDR3 has 13 amino acids. Germline CDR1 reads SEHNR; CDR2 reads FQNEAQ (reference sequence). V was cut by 2 bases and J by 4 bases, with 8 bases left in between. Written as DNA, the CDR3 is TGTGCCAGCAGCTTATCAGGGTCCTATGGCTACACCTTC. It is translated as CASSLSGSYGYTF.